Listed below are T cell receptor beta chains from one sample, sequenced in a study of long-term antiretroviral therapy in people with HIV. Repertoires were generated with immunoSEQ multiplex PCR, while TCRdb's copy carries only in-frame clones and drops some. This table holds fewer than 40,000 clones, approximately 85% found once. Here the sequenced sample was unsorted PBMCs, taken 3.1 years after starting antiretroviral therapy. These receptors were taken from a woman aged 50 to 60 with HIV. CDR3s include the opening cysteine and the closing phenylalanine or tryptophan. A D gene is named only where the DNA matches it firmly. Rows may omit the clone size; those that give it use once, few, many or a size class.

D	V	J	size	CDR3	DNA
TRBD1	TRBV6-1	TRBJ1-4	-	CASNLRGQGNEKLFF	TGTGCCAGCAATCTTCGAGGACAGGGTAATGAAAAACTGTTTTTT
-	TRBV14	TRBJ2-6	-	CASSLTHSGANVLTF	TGTGCCAGCAGCCTCACACACTCTGGGGCCAACGTCCTGACTTTC
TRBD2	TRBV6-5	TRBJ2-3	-	CASSRTSGEQYF	TGTGCCAGCAGCCGCACTAGCGGGGAGCAGTATTTT
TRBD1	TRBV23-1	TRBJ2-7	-	CASGRVRDRVHEQYF	TGCGCCAGCGGAAGGGTCCGGGACAGGGTACACGAGCAGTACTTC
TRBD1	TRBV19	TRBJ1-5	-	CASSIAYGPGGSQPQHF	TGTGCCAGTAGTATAGCCTATGGACCAGGGGGAAGTCAGCCCCAGCATTTT
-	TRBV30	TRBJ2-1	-	CAWSAERGLYNEQFF	TGTGCCTGGAGTGCTGAACGGGGCTTATACAATGAGCAGTTCTTC
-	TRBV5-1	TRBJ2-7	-	CASSLSSSYEQYF	TGCGCCAGCAGCTTGAGTAGCTCCTACGAGCAGTACTTC
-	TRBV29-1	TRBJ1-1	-	CSVEDKGNTEAFF	TGCAGCGTTGAAGACAAGGGGAACACTGAAGCTTTCTTT
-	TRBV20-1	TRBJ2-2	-	CSASRAGELFF	TGCAGTGCCTCTAGGGCCGGGGAGCTGTTTTTT
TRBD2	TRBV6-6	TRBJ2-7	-	CASSWEAGGSYEQYF	TGTGCCAGCAGTTGGGAGGCGGGGGGCTCCTACGAGCAGTACTTC
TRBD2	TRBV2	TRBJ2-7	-	CASSSGLAGPYEQYF	TGTGCCAGCAGCTCCGGACTAGCGGGGCCCTACGAGCAGTACTTC
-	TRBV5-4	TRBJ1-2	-	CASSPDTANYGYTF	TGTGCCAGCAGCCCGGACACCGCTAACTATGGCTACACCTTC
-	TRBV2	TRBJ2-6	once	CASSEEEGSGANVLTF	TGTGCCAGCAGTGAAGAGGAAGGCTCTGGGGCCAACGTCCTGACTTTC
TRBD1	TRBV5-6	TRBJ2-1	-	CASSPRGQIYQNEQFF	TGTGCCAGCAGCCCCCGGGGACAGATCTACCAGAATGAGCAGTTCTTC
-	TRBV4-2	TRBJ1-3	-	CASSQGSTGTYLNTIYF	TGTGCCAGCAGCCAGGGATCAACCGGGACATACCTAAACACCATATATTTT
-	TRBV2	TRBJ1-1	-	CASRADRTEAFF	TGTGCCAGCAGAGCCGACAGGACGGAAGCTTTCTTT
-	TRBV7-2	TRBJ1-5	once	CASSGRDANQPQHF	TGTGCCAGCAGCGGCAGGGATGCCAATCAGCCCCAGCATTTT
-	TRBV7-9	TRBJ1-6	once	CASSLVEGVYSPLHF	TGTGCCAGCAGCTTAGTAGAGGGGGTTTATTCACCCCTCCACTTT
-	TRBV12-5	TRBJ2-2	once	CASGILGYTGELFF	TGTGCTAGTGGTATCCTCGGTTACACCGGGGAGCTGTTTTTT
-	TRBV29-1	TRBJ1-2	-	CSVEGGNGYTF	TGCAGCGTTGAAGGAGGGAATGGCTACACCTTC
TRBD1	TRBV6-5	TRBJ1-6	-	CASSPMGQGNSPLHF	TGTGCCAGCAGCCCAATGGGACAGGGGAATTCACCCCTCCACTTT
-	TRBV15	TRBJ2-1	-	CATSRGGPSGYEQFF	TGTGCCACCAGCAGAGGGGGACCAAGTGGGTATGAGCAGTTCTTC
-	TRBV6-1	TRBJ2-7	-	CASSEAGHSSYEQYF	TGTGCCAGCAGTGAAGCGGGACATTCCTCCTACGAGCAGTACTTC
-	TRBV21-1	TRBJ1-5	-	CASSKVPRGCNQPQHF	TGTGCCAGCAGCAAAGTTCCGAGGGGGTGCAATCAGCCCCAGCATTTT
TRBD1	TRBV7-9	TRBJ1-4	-	CASSLAGRGPAGEKLFF	TGTGCCAGCAGCTTAGCGGGCAGGGGGCCGGCGGGGGAAAAACTGTTTTTT
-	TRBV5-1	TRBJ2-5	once	CASRTQETQYF	TGCGCCAGCAGAACCCAAGAGACCCAGTACTTC
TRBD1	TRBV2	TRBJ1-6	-	CASNRGQGHSPLHF	TGTGCCAGCAACCGGGGACAGGGGCATTCACCCCTCCACTTT
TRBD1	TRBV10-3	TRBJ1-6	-	CAITTGLMDSPLHF	TGTGCCATCACGACAGGGCTAATGGATTCACCCCTCCACTTT
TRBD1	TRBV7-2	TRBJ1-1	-	CASSTTGQGYTEAFF	TGTGCCAGCAGCACCACCGGACAGGGATACACTGAAGCTTTCTTT
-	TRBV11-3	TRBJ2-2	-	CASSWSGTGELFF	TGTGCCAGCAGCTGGTCCGGGACCGGGGAGCTGTTTTTT
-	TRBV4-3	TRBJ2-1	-	CASSQEIAGEQFF	TGCGCCAGCAGCCAAGAAATAGCAGGAGAGCAGTTCTTC
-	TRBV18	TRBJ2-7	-	CASSPRYEQYF	TGTGCCAGCTCACCTCGCTACGAGCAGTACTTC
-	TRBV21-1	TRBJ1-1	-	CASSDPRSGGAEAFF	TGTGCCAGCAGCGACCCAAGATCCGGGGGCGCCGAAGCTTTCTTT
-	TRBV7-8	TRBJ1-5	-	CASSLYRGEPQHF	TGTGCCAGCAGCTTATATAGGGGTGAGCCCCAGCATTTT
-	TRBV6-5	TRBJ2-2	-	CASDPGNTGELFF	TGTGCCAGCGATCCGGGGAACACCGGGGAGCTGTTTTTT
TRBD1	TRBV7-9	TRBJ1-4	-	CASSSDRGREKLFF	TGTGCCAGCAGCTCGGACAGGGGGAGAGAAAAACTGTTTTTT